Below, 20 T cell receptor beta chains from the same sample are listed, as sequenced in a study of blood T cell repertoires in COVID-19 (dated by TCRdb to 2018 to 2020). Libraries were made using the immunoSEQ multiplex PCR assay. Imported from immuneACCESS, the table was reduced by TCRdb to in-frame sequences with V and J called. These copies leave out some clones; in studies compared against another copy, an unresolved V gene accounts for under half, and the cause of the remainder is not known. The sample contains hundreds of thousands of clones, approximately 91% of them found a single time. The ten most abundant clones make up over 8% of the sample. The specimen was PBMCs or T cells enriched from blood (not recorded which). The receptors were sampled from a middle-aged woman who had recovered from COVID-19.

This clone appeared a single time. The rearrangement joins TRBV5-6 to TRBJ1-1, with TRBD1 identical over 7 bases. Germline lookup yields CDR1 SGHDT and CDR2 YYEEEE. Trimming took 5 bases from V and 4 from J; bases not matched to a gene: 5. The CDR3 is 13 residues long. The CDR3 sequence is CASRPQGSTEAFF. CDR3 nucleotides: TGTGCCAGCAGACCACAGGGGTCCACTGAAGCTTTCTTT. Variable domain in full (rest from reference TRBV5-6 and TRBJ1-1): DAGVTQSPTHLIKTRGQQVTLRCSPKSGHDTVSWYQQALGQGPQFIFQYYEEEERQRGNFPDRFSGHQFPNYSSELNVNALLLGDSALYLCASRPQGSTEAFFGQGTRLTVV.

This rearrangement joins TRBV11-2 to TRBJ2-5; tentative D call: TRBD1 (5 bases). The CDR3 has 14 amino acids. The germline CDR1 and CDR2 sequences are SGHAT and FQNNGV. The ends were cut back, 2 bases at V and 9 bases at J, with 16 bases in the middle. CDR3 protein: CASSLTSDNKAQYF. In DNA form, the CDR3 reads TGTGCCAGCAGCTTAACCTCGGACAATAAAGCCCAGTACTTC.

This rearrangement joins TRBV7-9 to TRBJ2-2; TRBD2 matches at 10 bases. Trimming at V came to 8 bases and at J to 1 base, leaving 4 bases not matched to a gene. CDR3 length equals 15 residues. Germline-derived CDR1 and CDR2 are SEHNR and FQNEAQ (reference sequence). This CDR3 is CASGSSGGNTGELFF. In nucleotides, the CDR3 is TGTGCCAGCGGATCTAGCGGGGGGAACACCGGGGAGCTGTTTTTT.

This clone was recorded a few times. The J gene is TRBJ2-2, the V gene TRBV29-1; maybe TRBD2 (5 bases). CDR1 and CDR2 from the germline V gene are SQVTM and ANQGSEA. The CDR3 length is 14 residues. The V and J ends lost 7 bases and 1 base respectively, with 13 bases between them. CDR3 sequence reads: CSGIRAGNTGELFF. In DNA, the CDR3 is TGCAGCGGAATCCGGGCGGGGAACACCGGGGAGCTGTTTTTT.

The chain recombines TRBV7-9 with TRBJ1-2; 7 bases align to TRBD1. Germline assignment: CDR1 SEHNR and CDR2 FQNEAQ (reference sequence). The CDR3 runs to 15 residues. The ends lost 1 base at V and 4 bases at J; junction bases unmatched: 6. The CDR3 loop is CASSLGGDRVYGYTF. In DNA form, the CDR3 reads TGTGCCAGCAGCTTAGGGGGAGACAGGGTCTATGGCTACACCTTC.

This rearrangement joins TRBV9 to TRBJ1-4, with D tentatively TRBD1 (6 bases). The CDR3 runs to 15 residues. Trimming shortened V by 4 bases and J by 8 bases, and 18 bases separated the two germline ends. Germline CDR1 SGDLS, CDR2 YYNGEE. CDR3 protein: CASSLDGGGKEKLFF. CDR3 DNA: TGTGCCAGCAGCCTCGACGGGGGGGGCAAAGAAAAACTGTTTTTT.

This clone turned up a few times. The CDR3 region has the DNA TGTGCCAGCACCCCTGTTCCCAATCAGCCCCAGCATTTT. This codes for CASTPVPNQPQHF. The rearrangement links TRBV6-5 to TRBJ1-5; D is uncertain. Germline values: CDR1 MNHEY, CDR2 SVGAGI. Trimming shortened V by 7 bases and J by 3 bases, and 10 bases separated the two germline ends. This CDR3 is 13 amino acids long.

J is TRBJ2-1 and V is TRBV9; D is ambiguous. V was shortened by 4 bases and J by 3 bases, with 11 bases between the two germline ends. CDR3 size: 14 residues. From germline, CDR1 is SGDLS and CDR2 YYNGEE. Here the CDR3 DNA reads TGTGCCAGCAGCCCGTTTCGGAGCTACAATGAGCAGTTCTTC. It codes for CASSPFRSYNEQFF.

This clone was seen once. The V and J genes are TRBV15 and TRBJ2-4; TRBD1 matches 7 bases. The length of the CDR3 is 15 residues. Germline CDR1 and CDR2: LNHNV and YYDKDF (reference sequence). Trimming removed 4 bases from V and 5 bases from J; junction bases left unmatched: 8. CDR3 protein: CATSILTGWENIQYF. The CDR3 DNA reads TGTGCCACCAGCATATTGACAGGGTGGGAAAACATTCAGTACTTC.

The V gene is TRBV27, the J gene TRBJ2-2; 13 positions agree with TRBD2. V shed 5 bases and J 6 bases; nucleotides not matched to a gene: 9. The CDR3 contains 17 residues. Per germline, CDR1 MNHEY and CDR2 SMNVEV (reference sequence). CDR3 residues: CASSPGLAGVKAGELFF. DNA for the CDR3: TGTGCCAGCAGTCCCGGACTAGCGGGAGTGAAAGCCGGGGAGCTGTTTTTT.

This clone has a single count. J is TRBJ2-7 and V is TRBV11-3; 10 bases match TRBD2. Per the germline V gene, CDR1 is SGHNT and CDR2 is YENEEA. The CDR3 consists of 14 residues. V trimming: 7 bases; J trimming: 7 bases; junction bases outside the gene matches: 10. CDR3 in DNA: TGTGCCAGCACCTGGCTAGCGGGAGCCGGGGAGCAGTACTTC. Amino acids: CASTWLAGAGEQYF. The full variable domain, in which reference TRBV11-3 and TRBJ2-7 provide the parts outside the CDR3, is EAGVVQSPRYKIIEKKQPVAFWCNPISGHNTLYWYLQNLGQGPELLIRYENEEAVDDSQLPKDRFSAERLKGVDSTLKIQPAELGDSAVYLCASTWLAGAGEQYFGPGTRLTVT.

The sample holds one count of this clone. V usage is TRBV19 and J usage is TRBJ1-6; tentatively, D is TRBD1 (5 bases). CDR1 is LNHDA, CDR2 SQIVND, per germline (reference sequence). The CDR3 runs to 16 residues. V lost 7 bases and J 10 bases, leaving 23 bases between the germline ends. The DNA for the CDR3 is TGTGCCAGTAACCCCCAGGCGGGGGGGTCCAACTCACCCCTCCACTTT. Its translation is CASNPQAGGSNSPLHF. Full variable domain (rest looked up from reference TRBV19 and TRBJ1-6): DGGITQSPKYLFRKEGQNVTLSCEQNLNHDAMYWYRQDPGQGLRLIYYSQIVNDFQKGDIAEGYSVSREKKESFPLTVTSAQKNPTAFYLCASNPQAGGSNSPLHFGNGTRLTVT.

The table lists this clone with a few counts. V is TRBV3-1 (or the pseudogene TRBV3-2) and J is TRBJ2-7; maybe TRBD2 (5 bases). The germline V gene has CDR1 LGHDT and CDR2 YNNKEL (reference sequence). The CDR3 contains 16 residues. The ends were cut back, 0 bases at V and 6 bases at J, with 18 bases in the middle. The CDR3: CASSQDLRRRLGEQYF. For the CDR3, the DNA is TGTGCCAGCAGCCAAGATCTACGGCGGAGGCTGGGCGAGCAGTACTTC.

J is TRBJ1-5 and V is TRBV2, with 9 bases lining up with TRBD1. The CDR3 contains 16 residues. J was trimmed by 6 bases and V by 5 bases; bases with no gene match: 11. Germline values: CDR1 SNHLY, CDR2 FYNNEI. CDR3 nucleotide sequence: TGTGCCAGCAGTCGAGACCGGGACAGGGTTAGTCAGCCCCAGCATTTT. Amino acids: CASSRDRDRVSQPQHF.

The chain has TRBV11-2 and TRBJ1-2; D uncertain. This CDR3 has 16 residues. V shed 2 bases and J shed 0 bases, with 13 bases lying between them. Looked up from germline, CDR1 is SGHAT and CDR2 is FQNNGV. CDR3 bases: TGTGCCAGCAGCTTATTCGGCGCGGCAGCTAACTATGGCTACACCTTC. Amino acids: CASSLFGAAANYGYTF.

The table lists this clone with a count of one. The chain joins TRBV7-3 to TRBJ2-3; D may be TRBD1 (5 bases). V dropped 2 bases and J dropped 1 base, with 16 bases sitting between them. Germline V CDR1 and CDR2: SGHTA, FQGTGA. This CDR3 comprises 17 residues. The CDR3 DNA follows: TGTGCCAGCAGCTTATCTCAGGGTGGAATCGGCACAGATACGCAGTATTTT. Translating gives CASSLSQGGIGTDTQYF.

The J gene is TRBJ1-4, the V gene TRBV9, with D perhaps TRBD1 (6 bases). Germline V gene data show CDR1 as SGDLS and CDR2 as YYNGEE. V dropped 0 bases and J dropped 4 bases, with 7 bases sitting between them. The CDR3 loop spans 14 amino acids. The CDR3 nucleotides read TGTGCCAGCAGCGTAGGAGGGGGTAATGAAAAACTGTTTTTT. Its translation: CASSVGGGNEKLFF.

This sequence joins TRBV4-1 and TRBJ1-4, with 8 bases that match TRBD1. Germline values: CDR1 MGHRA, CDR2 YSYEKL. V trimming: 1 base; J trimming: 4 bases; junction bases outside the gene matches: 5. The CDR3 is 16 amino acids. In nucleotides, the CDR3 is TGCGCCAGCAGCCAAGCCAGGACAGGGCGTAATGAAAAACTGTTTTTT. Translated: CASSQARTGRNEKLFF.

The CDR3 region has the DNA TGTGCCAGCAGTCCGACGGAGGGCCTTTTGAGGGAGCAGTACTTC. Translation gives CASSPTEGLLREQYF. The gene calls are TRBV6-5 and TRBJ2-7; TRBD2 is a possible D gene (6 bases). Germline-derived CDR1 and CDR2 are MNHEY and SVGAGI. The ends were cut back, 5 bases at V and 7 bases at J, with 21 bases in the middle. The CDR3 loop spans 15 amino acids.

V is TRBV13 and J is TRBJ2-7; 9 bases align to TRBD2. The V and J ends lost 0 bases and 0 bases, in that order; junction bases with no gene match: 6. CDR1 is PRHDT, CDR2 FYEKMQ, per germline (reference sequence). The CDR3 has 17 amino acids. CDR3 bases: TGTGCCAGCAGCTTAGGCCTCCGCGGGGGGGCCTCCTACGAGCAGTACTTC. It codes for CASSLGLRGGASYEQYF.